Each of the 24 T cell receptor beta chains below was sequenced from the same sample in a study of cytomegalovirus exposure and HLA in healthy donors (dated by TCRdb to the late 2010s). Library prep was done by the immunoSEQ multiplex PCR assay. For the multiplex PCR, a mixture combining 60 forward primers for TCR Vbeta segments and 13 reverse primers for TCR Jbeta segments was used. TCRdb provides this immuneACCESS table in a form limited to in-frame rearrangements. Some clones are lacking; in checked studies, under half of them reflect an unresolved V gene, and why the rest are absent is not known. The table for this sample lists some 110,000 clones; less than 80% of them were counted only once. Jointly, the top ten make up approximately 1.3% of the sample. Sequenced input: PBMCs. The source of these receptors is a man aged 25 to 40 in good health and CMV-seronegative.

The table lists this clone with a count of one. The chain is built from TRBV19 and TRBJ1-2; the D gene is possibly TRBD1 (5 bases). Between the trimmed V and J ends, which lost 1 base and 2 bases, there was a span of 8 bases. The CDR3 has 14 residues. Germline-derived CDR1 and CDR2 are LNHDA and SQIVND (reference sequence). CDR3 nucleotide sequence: TGTGCCAGTAGTATAGTTCGGGGGAACTATGGCTACACCTTC. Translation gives CASSIVRGNYGYTF.

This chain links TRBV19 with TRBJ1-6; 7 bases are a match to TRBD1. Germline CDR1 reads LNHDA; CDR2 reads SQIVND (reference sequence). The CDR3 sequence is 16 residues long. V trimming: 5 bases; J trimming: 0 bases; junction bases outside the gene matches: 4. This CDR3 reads CASSGEGASYNSPLHF. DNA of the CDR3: TGTGCCAGTAGTGGCGAGGGGGCCTCCTATAATTCACCCCTCCACTTT.

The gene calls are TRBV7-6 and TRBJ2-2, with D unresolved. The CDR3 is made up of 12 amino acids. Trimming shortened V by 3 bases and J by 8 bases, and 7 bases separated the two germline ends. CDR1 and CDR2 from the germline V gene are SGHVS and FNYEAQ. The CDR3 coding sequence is TGTGCCAGCAGCTTTCAGACAGGGGAGCTGTTTTTT. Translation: CASSFQTGELFF. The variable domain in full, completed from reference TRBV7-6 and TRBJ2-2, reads GAGVSQSPRYKVTKRGQDVALRCDPISGHVSLYWYRQALGQGPEFLTYFNYEAQQDKSGLPNDRFSAERPEGSISTLTIQRTEQRDSAMYRCASSFQTGELFFGEGSRLTVL.

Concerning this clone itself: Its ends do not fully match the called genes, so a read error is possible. CDR3 DNA: TGTGCCAGCAGAGCGGACCGTCGCACAGATGCGCAGTATTTT. This sequence encodes CASRADRRTDAQYF. The rearrangement uses TRBV6-5 and TRBJ2-3; D is perhaps TRBD2 (5 bases). Germline lookup yields CDR1 MNHEY and CDR2 SVGAGI. This CDR3 is 14 amino acids long.

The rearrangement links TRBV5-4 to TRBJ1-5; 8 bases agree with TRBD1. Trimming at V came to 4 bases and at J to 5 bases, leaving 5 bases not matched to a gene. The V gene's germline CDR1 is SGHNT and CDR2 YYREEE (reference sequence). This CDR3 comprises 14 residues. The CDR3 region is CASSPGTGDQPQHF. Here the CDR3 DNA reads TGTGCCAGCAGCCCCGGGACAGGAGATCAGCCCCAGCATTTT.

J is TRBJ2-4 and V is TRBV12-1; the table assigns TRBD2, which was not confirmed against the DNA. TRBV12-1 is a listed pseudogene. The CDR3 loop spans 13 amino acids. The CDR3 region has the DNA TGTGCCAGCGGGGGCCGGGGGGTAAACATTCAGTACTTC. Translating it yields CASGGRGVNIQYF.

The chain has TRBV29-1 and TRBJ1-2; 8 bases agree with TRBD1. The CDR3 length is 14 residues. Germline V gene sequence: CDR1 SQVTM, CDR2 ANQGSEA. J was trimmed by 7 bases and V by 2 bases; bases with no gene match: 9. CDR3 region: CSVERAGGASGYTF. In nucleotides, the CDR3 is TGCAGCGTTGAACGCGCAGGGGGCGCGTCTGGCTACACCTTC. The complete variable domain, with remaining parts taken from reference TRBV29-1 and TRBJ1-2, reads SAVISQKPSRDICQRGTSLTIQCQVDSQVTMMFWYRQQPGQSLTLIATANQGSEATYESGFVIDKFPISRPNLTFSTLTVSNMSPEDSSIYLCSVERAGGASGYTFGSGTRLTVV.

The DNA for the CDR3 is TGTGCCAGCAGCTTGGAAAGGACAGACTTCTACGAGCAGTACTTC. It is translated as CASSLERTDFYEQYF. This chain connects TRBV5-6 to TRBJ2-7; weak D call: TRBD1 (6 bases). Trimming cost V 0 bases and J 3 bases, with 13 bases left between them. The germline gives CDR1 SGHDT, CDR2 YYEEEE. The CDR3 length is 15 residues.

CDR3 nucleotide sequence: TGCAGCGTTGAAACGGGACAGGGGGCCTACAATGAGCAGTTCTTC. Translating it yields CSVETGQGAYNEQFF. The chain uses TRBV29-1 and TRBJ2-1; TRBD1 matches at 11 bases. Trimming at V came to 2 bases and at J to 2 bases, leaving 2 bases not matched to a gene. This CDR3 is built from 15 residues. The germline gives CDR1 SQVTM, CDR2 ANQGSEA.

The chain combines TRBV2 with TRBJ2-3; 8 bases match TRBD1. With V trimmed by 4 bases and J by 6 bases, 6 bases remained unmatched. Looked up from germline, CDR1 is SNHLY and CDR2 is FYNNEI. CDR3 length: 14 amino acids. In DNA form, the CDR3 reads TGTGCCAGCAGTGTCTCAGGGGGCAGGGATACGCAGTATTTT. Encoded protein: CASSVSGGRDTQYF. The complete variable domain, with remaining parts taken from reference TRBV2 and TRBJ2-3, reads EPEVTQTPSHQVTQMGQEVILRCVPISNHLYFYWYRQILGQKVEFLVSFYNNEISEKSEIFDDQFSVERPDGSNFTLKIRSTKLEDSAMYFCASSVSGGRDTQYFGPGTRLTVL.

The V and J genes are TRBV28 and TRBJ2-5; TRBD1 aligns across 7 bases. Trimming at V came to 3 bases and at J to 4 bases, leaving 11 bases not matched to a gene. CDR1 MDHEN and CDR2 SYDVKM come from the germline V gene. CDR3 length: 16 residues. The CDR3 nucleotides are TGTGCCAGCAGTTTTTGGGGGCAGGGGGTAGGAGAGACCCAGTACTTC. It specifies CASSFWGQGVGETQYF. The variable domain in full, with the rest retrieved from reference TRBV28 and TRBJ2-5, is DVKVTQSSRYLVKRTGEKVFLECVQDMDHENMFWYRQDPGLGLRLIYFSYDVKMKEKGDIPEGYSVSREKKERFSLILESASTNQTSMYLCASSFWGQGVGETQYFGPGTRLLVL.

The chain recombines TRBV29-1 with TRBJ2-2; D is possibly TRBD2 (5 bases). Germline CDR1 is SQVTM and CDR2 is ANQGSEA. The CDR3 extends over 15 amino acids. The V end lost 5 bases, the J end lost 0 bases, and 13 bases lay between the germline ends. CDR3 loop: CSVMMWEPNTGELFF. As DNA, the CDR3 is TGCAGCGTTATGATGTGGGAGCCGAACACCGGGGAGCTGTTTTTT.

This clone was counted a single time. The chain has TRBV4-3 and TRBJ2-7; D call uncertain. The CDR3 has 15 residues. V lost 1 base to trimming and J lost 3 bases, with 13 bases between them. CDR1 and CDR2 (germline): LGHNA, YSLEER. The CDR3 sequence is CASSQGLPFGYEQYF. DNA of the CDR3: TGCGCCAGCAGCCAAGGTCTCCCCTTCGGCTACGAGCAGTACTTC.

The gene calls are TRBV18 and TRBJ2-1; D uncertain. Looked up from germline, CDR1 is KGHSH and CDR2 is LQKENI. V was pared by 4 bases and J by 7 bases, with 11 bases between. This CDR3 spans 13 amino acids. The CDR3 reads CASSRGTSNEQFF. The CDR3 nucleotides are TGTGCCAGCTCACGAGGCACTTCTAATGAGCAGTTCTTC.

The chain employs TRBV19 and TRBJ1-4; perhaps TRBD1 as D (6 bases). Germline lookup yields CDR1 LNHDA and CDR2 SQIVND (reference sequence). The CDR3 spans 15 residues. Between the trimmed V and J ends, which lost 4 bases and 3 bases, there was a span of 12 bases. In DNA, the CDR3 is TGTGCCAGTAGTAGAAAGGACAGTGCTAATGAAAAACTGTTTTTT. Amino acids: CASSRKDSANEKLFF. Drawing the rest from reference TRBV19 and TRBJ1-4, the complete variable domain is DGGITQSPKYLFRKEGQNVTLSCEQNLNHDAMYWYRQDPGQGLRLIYYSQIVNDFQKGDIAEGYSVSREKKESFPLTVTSAQKNPTAFYLCASSRKDSANEKLFFGSGTQLSVL.

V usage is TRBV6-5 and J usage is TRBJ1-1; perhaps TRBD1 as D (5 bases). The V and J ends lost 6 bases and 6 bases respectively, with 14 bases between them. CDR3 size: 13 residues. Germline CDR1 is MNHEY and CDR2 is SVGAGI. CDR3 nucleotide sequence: TGTGCCAGCAGCCGTTTGCGGGGCGCTGAAGCTTTCTTT. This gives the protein CASSRLRGAEAFF.

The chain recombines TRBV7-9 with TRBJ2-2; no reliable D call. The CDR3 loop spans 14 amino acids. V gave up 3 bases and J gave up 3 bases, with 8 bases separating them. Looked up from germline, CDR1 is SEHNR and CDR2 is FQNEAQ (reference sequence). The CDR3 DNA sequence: TGTGCCAGCAGCTTTATCGGTGACACCGGGGAGCTGTTTTTT. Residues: CASSFIGDTGELFF.

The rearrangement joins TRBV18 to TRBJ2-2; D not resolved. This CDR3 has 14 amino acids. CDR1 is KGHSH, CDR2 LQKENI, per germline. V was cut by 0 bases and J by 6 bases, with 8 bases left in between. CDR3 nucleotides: TGTGCCAGCTCACCACCGGCTCTCGCCGGGGAGCTGTTTTTT. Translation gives CASSPPALAGELFF.

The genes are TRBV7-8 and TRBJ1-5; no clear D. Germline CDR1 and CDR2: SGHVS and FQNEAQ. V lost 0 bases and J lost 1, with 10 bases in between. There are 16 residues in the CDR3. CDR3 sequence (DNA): TGTGCCAGCAGCTTAGCGGGAGCGTTAAGCAATCAGCCCCAGCATTTT. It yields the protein CASSLAGALSNQPQHF.

The chain's CDR3 is CASSSDRAGYTF. In DNA, the CDR3 is TGTGCCAGCAGTTCCGACAGGGCTGGCTACACCTTC. This chain joins TRBV27 and TRBJ1-2, with TRBD1 identical over 7 bases. V gave up 4 bases and J gave up 7 bases; unmatched junction bases: 3. CDR1 is MNHEY, CDR2 SMNVEV, per germline (reference sequence). The CDR3 loop spans 12 amino acids.

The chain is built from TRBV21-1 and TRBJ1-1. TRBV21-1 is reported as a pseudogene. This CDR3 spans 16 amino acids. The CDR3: CASSKGWGGCDTEAFF. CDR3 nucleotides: TGTGCCAGCAGCAAAGGATGGGGGGGCTGCGACACTGAAGCTTTCTTT.

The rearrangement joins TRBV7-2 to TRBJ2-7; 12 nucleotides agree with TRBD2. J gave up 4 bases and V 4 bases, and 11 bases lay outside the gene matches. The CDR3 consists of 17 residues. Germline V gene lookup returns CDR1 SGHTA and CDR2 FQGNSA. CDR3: CASSSNGGLAGFYEQYF. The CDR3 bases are TGTGCCAGCAGCTCGAACGGGGGACTAGCGGGTTTTTACGAGCAGTACTTC.

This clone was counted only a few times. The CDR3: CSATSGGAKETQYF. CDR3 nucleotide sequence: TGCAGCGCTACTAGCGGGGGGGCTAAAGAGACCCAGTACTTC. This chain joins TRBV29-1 and TRBJ2-5; 13 nucleotides match TRBD2. The germline V gene has CDR1 SQVTM and CDR2 ANQGSEA. V was pared by 7 bases and J by 3 bases, with 5 bases of the junction left unmatched. The CDR3 is made up of 14 amino acids.

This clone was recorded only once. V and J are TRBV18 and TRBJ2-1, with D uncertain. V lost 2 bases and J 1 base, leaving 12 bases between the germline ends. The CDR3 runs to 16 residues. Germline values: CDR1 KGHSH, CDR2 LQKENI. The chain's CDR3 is CASSPNVRHSYNEQFF. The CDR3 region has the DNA TGTGCCAGCTCACCAAACGTAAGACATTCCTACAATGAGCAGTTCTTC.